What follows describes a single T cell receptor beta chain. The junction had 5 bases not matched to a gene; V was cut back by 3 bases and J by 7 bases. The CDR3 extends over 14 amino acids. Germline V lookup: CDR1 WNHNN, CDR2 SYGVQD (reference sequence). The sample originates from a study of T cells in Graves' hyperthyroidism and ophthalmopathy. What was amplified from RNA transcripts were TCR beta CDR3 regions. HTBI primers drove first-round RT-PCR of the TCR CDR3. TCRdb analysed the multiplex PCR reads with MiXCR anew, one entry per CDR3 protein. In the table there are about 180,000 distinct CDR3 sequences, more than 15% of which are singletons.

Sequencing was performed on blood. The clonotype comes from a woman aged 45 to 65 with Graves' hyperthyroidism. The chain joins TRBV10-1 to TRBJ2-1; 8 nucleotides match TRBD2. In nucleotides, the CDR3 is TGCGCCAGCAGTGACAGCGGGAGTATAAATGAGCAGTTCTTC. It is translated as CASSDSGSINEQFF.